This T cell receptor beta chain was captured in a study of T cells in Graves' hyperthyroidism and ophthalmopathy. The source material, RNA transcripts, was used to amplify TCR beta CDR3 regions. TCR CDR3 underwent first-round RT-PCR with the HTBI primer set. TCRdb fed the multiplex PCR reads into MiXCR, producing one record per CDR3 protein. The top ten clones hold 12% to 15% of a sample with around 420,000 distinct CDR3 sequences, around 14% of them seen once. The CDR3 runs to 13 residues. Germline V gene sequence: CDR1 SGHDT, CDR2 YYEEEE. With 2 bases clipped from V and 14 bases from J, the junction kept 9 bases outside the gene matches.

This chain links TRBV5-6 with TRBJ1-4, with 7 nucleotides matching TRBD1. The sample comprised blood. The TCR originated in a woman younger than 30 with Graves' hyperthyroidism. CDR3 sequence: CASSFGQVETLFF. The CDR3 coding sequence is TGTGCCAGCAGCTTCGGACAGGTGGAGACCCTGTTTTTT.